This is a list of T cell receptor beta chains from one sample in a study of naive and memory T cell subsets. MiXCR, applied by TCRdb to the 5' RACE reads, yields one record per CDR3 protein. Here the sample spans about 62,000 distinct CDR3 sequences, around 8% being singletons. The receptors come from a female donor in good health. Both conserved end residues are part of each CDR3. The order of the fields is clone size, D gene, V gene, J gene, CDR3 protein, CDR3 DNA. A D gene is named only where the DNA matches it firmly. A clone size is listed for some rows: how often the clone was seen (once, few, many), or a class if it is expanded.

many	NA	TRBV20-1	TRBJ1-1	CSTYRGTEAFF	TGCAGTACCTACCGGGGCACTGAAGCTTTCTTT
few	NA	TRBV11-2	TRBJ2-5	CASSPGIIETQYF	TGTGCCAGCAGTCCAGGGATCATAGAGACCCAGTACTTC
many	NA	TRBV29-1	TRBJ1-4	CSVEDPGGGTNEKLFF	TGCAGCGTTGAAGATCCGGGGGGCGGAACTAATGAAAAACTGTTTTTT
NA	NA	TRBV2	TRBJ2-1	CASSVGQNNEQFF	TGTGCCAGCAGTGTCGGACAGAACAATGAGCAGTTCTTC
few	NA	TRBV6-6	TRBJ1-1	CASSQQGSEAFF	TGTGCCAGCAGTCAACAGGGATCCGAAGCTTTCTTT
many	NA	TRBV6-2/TRBV6-3	TRBJ2-5	CASSYVRETQYF	TGTGCCAGCAGTTACGTACGAGAGACCCAGTACTTC
NA	NA	TRBV29-1	TRBJ1-1	CSVELQGVVTEAFF	TGCAGCGTGGAGTTACAGGGCGTTGTAACTGAAGCTTTCTTT
many	NA	TRBV7-2	TRBJ2-1	CASTPRTGPPNEQFF	TGTGCCAGCACCCCACGTACGGGGCCCCCGAATGAGCAGTTCTTC
few	TRBD1	TRBV3-1	TRBJ2-1	CASSQEPGQLYNEQFF	TGTGCCAGCAGCCAAGAGCCGGGACAGCTATACAATGAGCAGTTCTTC
many	NA	TRBV2	TRBJ2-6	CASSEFTVTSGANVLTF	TGTGCCAGCAGTGAATTCACAGTTACCTCTGGGGCCAACGTCCTGACTTTC
few	TRBD2	TRBV28	TRBJ2-3	CASSFGGSGADTQYF	TGTGCCAGCAGTTTCGGCGGGAGTGGGGCAGATACGCAGTATTTT
many	TRBD1	TRBV10-3	TRBJ1-2	CAIRKLDRDGYTF	TGTGCCATCAGGAAACTTGACAGGGATGGCTACACCTTC
many	NA	TRBV29-1	TRBJ1-1	CSVGVNTEAFF	TGCAGCGTTGGGGTGAACACTGAAGCTTTCTTT
many	NA	TRBV3-1	TRBJ1-2	CASSFGPGYTF	TGTGCCAGCAGCTTCGGACCTGGCTACACCTTC
NA	NA	TRBV7-3	TRBJ2-1	CASSLKAGGNEQFF	TGTGCCAGCAGCTTAAAGGCCGGGGGTAATGAGCAGTTCTTC
few	NA	TRBV7-9	TRBJ2-1	CASSLSDNEQFF	TGTGCCAGCAGCTTATCCGACAATGAGCAGTTCTTC
many	NA	TRBV7-2	TRBJ2-3	CASSFSTDTQYF	TGTGCCAGCAGCTTTAGCACAGATACGCAGTATTTT
few	TRBD2	TRBV4-1	TRBJ2-7	CASSREYSGGDYEQYF	TGCGCCAGCAGCCGAGAATATAGCGGGGGTGACTACGAGCAGTACTTC
NA	TRBD1	TRBV2	TRBJ2-7	CASVTPDRRYEQYF	TGTGCCAGCGTAACACCGGACAGGCGGTACGAGCAGTACTTC
few	NA	TRBV6-6	TRBJ2-5	CASSYSVQETQYF	TGTGCCAGCAGTTACTCGGTCCAAGAGACCCAGTACTTC
many	TRBD1	TRBV24-1	TRBJ2-1	CATNRGPYNEQFF	TGTGCCACCAACAGGGGGCCTTACAATGAGCAGTTCTTC
NA	NA	TRBV12-3/TRBV12-4	TRBJ2-5	CASSLSGRGQETQYF	TGTGCCAGCAGTTTAAGTGGCAGGGGACAAGAGACCCAGTACTTC
few	NA	TRBV20-1	TRBJ2-7	CSARDGGSYEQYF	TGCAGTGCTAGAGACGGGGGCTCCTACGAGCAGTACTTC
NA	TRBD2	TRBV6-5	TRBJ2-5	CASSYLGGSYETQYF	TGTGCCAGCAGTTATCTGGGCGGGAGTTACGAGACCCAGTACTTC
few	NA	TRBV7-9	TRBJ2-5	CASSVGGQETQYF	TGTGCCAGCAGCGTAGGTGGCCAAGAGACCCAGTACTTC
many	NA	TRBV29-1	TRBJ2-1	CSVELNEQFF	TGCAGCGTTGAACTGAATGAGCAGTTCTTC
few	NA	TRBV5-1	TRBJ2-3	CASSLTPAGDTQYF	TGCGCCAGCAGCTTGACACCTGCAGGAGATACGCAGTATTTT
NA	TRBD1	TRBV24-1	TRBJ1-1	CATSDALGGTQFF	TGTGCCACCAGTGATGCCTTAGGGGGCACCCAGTTCTTT
many	NA	TRBV7-9	TRBJ1-3	CASSLMPVSSGNTIYF	TGTGCCAGCAGCTTAATGCCAGTTAGTTCTGGAAACACCATATATTTT
NA	NA	TRBV20-1	TRBJ2-7	CSARAPTGNLPYEQYF	TGCAGTGCTAGAGCTCCGACGGGAAATTTACCCTACGAGCAGTACTTC
many	NA	TRBV12-3/TRBV12-4	TRBJ1-5	CASRVTGNQPQHF	TGTGCCAGCAGAGTCACAGGGAATCAGCCCCAGCATTTT
NA	NA	TRBV3-1	TRBJ2-2	CASSQTGELFF	TGTGCCAGCAGCCAAACCGGGGAGCTGTTTTTT
few	NA	TRBV11-3	TRBJ1-1	CASSLERTTEAFF	TGTGCCAGCAGCTTAGAAAGAACCACTGAAGCTTTCTTT
many	NA	TRBV7-8	TRBJ1-1	CASSFELNTEAFF	TGTGCCAGCAGCTTCGAGTTGAACACTGAAGCTTTCTTT
NA	NA	TRBV6-6	TRBJ1-5	CASSYGDINQPQHF	TGTGCCAGCAGTTACGGGGACATCAATCAGCCCCAGCATTTT
many	NA	TRBV29-1	TRBJ2-2	CSVTTVVTGELFF	TGCAGCGTCACGACAGTAGTCACCGGGGAGCTGTTTTTT
many	TRBD2	TRBV12-3/TRBV12-4	TRBJ2-2	CASRQYPGLAGGNTGELFF	TGTGCCAGCAGACAATATCCGGGACTAGCGGGGGGAAACACCGGGGAGCTGTTTTTT
NA	TRBD1	TRBV19	TRBJ1-1	CASSIGPPGQGTEAFF	TGTGCCAGTAGTATTGGTCCCCCGGGACAGGGAACTGAAGCTTTCTTT
few	NA	TRBV12-3/TRBV12-4	TRBJ2-7	CASSPKYEQYF	TGTGCCAGCAGTCCCAAGTACGAGCAGTACTTC
NA	NA	TRBV29-1	TRBJ2-5	CSVEDSRDGHRQETQYF	TGCAGCGTTGAAGACTCCCGGGACGGGCACCGACAAGAGACCCAGTACTTC
NA	TRBD1	TRBV20-1	TRBJ2-7	CSARDFMGQGGYEQYF	TGCAGTGCTAGAGATTTTATGGGACAGGGGGGATACGAGCAGTACTTC
many	NA	TRBV11-2	TRBJ1-1	CASSLDTRSEAFF	TGTGCCAGCAGCTTAGATACGAGGTCTGAAGCTTTCTTT
few	NA	TRBV5-1	TRBJ2-5	CASRLAQETQYF	TGCGCCAGCAGACTAGCCCAAGAGACCCAGTACTTC
many	TRBD2	TRBV12-3/TRBV12-4	TRBJ2-1	CASITGTSGTNEQFF	TGTGCCAGCATCACCGGGACTAGCGGGACCAATGAGCAGTTCTTC